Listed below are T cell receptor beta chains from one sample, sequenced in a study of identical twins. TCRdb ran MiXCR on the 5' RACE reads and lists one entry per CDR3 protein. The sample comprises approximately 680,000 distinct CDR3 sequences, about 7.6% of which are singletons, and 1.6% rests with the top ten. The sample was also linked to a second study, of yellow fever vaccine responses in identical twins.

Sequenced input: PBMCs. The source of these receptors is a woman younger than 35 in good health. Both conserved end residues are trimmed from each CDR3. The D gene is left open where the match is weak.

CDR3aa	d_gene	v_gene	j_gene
ASSPLGTGTGEPQH	TRBD1	TRBV27	TRBJ1-5
ASSNAGYQETQY	-	TRBV5-1	TRBJ2-5
ASSPQAGSISYNEQF	-	TRBV18	TRBJ2-1
ASSQVTSGGVLYQETQY	TRBD2	TRBV3-1	TRBJ2-5
ASSYPGAYEQY	-	TRBV6-6	TRBJ2-7
ATKGSGTANTEAF	TRBD1	TRBV24-1	TRBJ1-1
ASSQERSGTSTDTQY	TRBD2	TRBV4-1	TRBJ2-3
ASSFRSGRGNEQF	-	TRBV11-2	TRBJ2-1
ATSRDPYNEQF	-	TRBV15	TRBJ2-1
ASSLRGWETQY	-	TRBV12-3/TRBV12-4	TRBJ2-5
ASSIRRGYNEQF	-	TRBV7-9	TRBJ2-1
ASSSRTSGGLANTGELF	TRBD2	TRBV5-1	TRBJ2-2
SVEGTNGLEADTQY	-	TRBV29-1	TRBJ2-3
ASSSQGFGEKLF	-	TRBV5-1	TRBJ1-4
ASKTHDTTNEKLF	-	TRBV6-1	TRBJ1-4
ASSGEQGRETQY	-	TRBV5-1	TRBJ2-5
ASSSGPSSSYNEQF	-	TRBV5-1	TRBJ2-1
ASSYLGQGGSPLH	TRBD1	TRBV6-5	TRBJ1-6
ASTKGQPGSGANVLT	TRBD1	TRBV5-5	TRBJ2-6
ASSQNPMINEKLF	-	TRBV4-1	TRBJ1-4
ASTLEGRTYGYT	-	TRBV7-2	TRBJ1-2
ASSRRLAGDSAGELF	TRBD2	TRBV7-9	TRBJ2-2
ASSLARQGSHEQY	TRBD1	TRBV27	TRBJ2-7
ASSERGLYQETQY	-	TRBV2	TRBJ2-5
ASSNPGTSGEASKNIQY	TRBD2	TRBV12-3/TRBV12-4	TRBJ2-4
ASSLREIDTQY	-	TRBV12-3/TRBV12-4	TRBJ2-3
ASKLGGQGQPQH	TRBD1	TRBV6-1	TRBJ1-5
RAESTDTQY	-	TRBV20-1	TRBJ2-3
ASSHIGRMNTEAF	-	TRBV4-1	TRBJ1-1
ASSLEAGGQAPAKNIQY	-	TRBV11-2	TRBJ2-4
ASSPVGGGSYEQY	-	TRBV11-2	TRBJ2-7
ATSDPPGTSKLGSNTGELF	TRBD2	TRBV24-1	TRBJ2-2
ASSLRTANTDTQY	-	TRBV28	TRBJ2-3
ASTLVGQGYGYT	TRBD1	TRBV28	TRBJ1-2
SVGKLAEFHNEQF	TRBD2	TRBV29-1	TRBJ2-1
SVWGRTNNEQF	-	TRBV29-1	TRBJ2-1
SYSGISYNEQF	TRBD2	TRBV20-1	TRBJ2-1
ASRLAGAYNEQF	TRBD2	TRBV5-1	TRBJ2-1
ASSRFTGSSYNEQF	-	TRBV3-1	TRBJ2-1
ASSPNRGPLAGYT	TRBD1	TRBV27	TRBJ1-2